These 30 T cell receptor beta chains were all obtained from the same sample, sequenced in a study of blood T cells in healthy people across ages. Sample-barcoded 5' priming and a J-beta primer mix drove a second PCR of roughly 6 to 12 cycles. Via MiXCR, TCRdb re-called the 5' RACE reads, giving one row per CDR3 protein. The table includes roughly 2 million distinct CDR3 sequences, about 50% detected once. Material: blood. Every receptor here comes from a woman in her thirties or forties in good health.

This clonotype was observed a handful of times. The chain carries TRBV4-2 and TRBJ2-3, with a weak D call TRBD2 (6 bases). The CDR3 has 14 amino acids. CDR1 and CDR2 from the germline V gene are LGHNA and YNFKEQ. The V end was cut by 5 bases, the J end by 0 bases, with 9 bases between. Here the CDR3 DNA reads TGTGCCAGCAGCGGCGGGGTGAGCACAGATACGCAGTATTTT. It yields the protein CASSGGVSTDTQYF.

The chain carries TRBV6-1 and TRBJ2-3, with D possibly called TRBD1 or TRBD2 (6 bases each). The V gene's germline CDR1 is MNHNS and CDR2 SASEGT. The V gene lost 8 bases and the J gene lost 4 bases, with 13 bases spanning the gap. The CDR3 is made up of 13 amino acids. Here the CDR3 DNA reads TGTGCCAGCGAGGGGGGTTCTGCAGATACGCAGTATTTT. Amino acids: CASEGGSADTQYF.

The chain couples TRBV7-9 to TRBJ1-1; 7 bases map to TRBD1. This CDR3 spans 13 amino acids. With 5 bases clipped from V and 4 bases from J, the junction kept 4 bases outside the gene matches. Germline values: CDR1 SEHNR, CDR2 FQNEAQ (reference sequence). This CDR3 is CASSEGQSTEAFF. CDR3 bases: TGTGCCAGCAGCGAGGGACAGTCCACTGAAGCTTTCTTT.

The J gene is TRBJ2-1, the V gene TRBV14, with D tentatively TRBD2 (5 bases). Germline V CDR1 and CDR2: SGHDN, FVKESK. The CDR3 extends over 15 amino acids. V dropped 3 bases and J dropped 5 bases, with 14 bases sitting between them. The CDR3 DNA sequence: TGTGCCAGCAGCCAGCGAGGGTTCCTCAACAATGAGCAGTTCTTC. Its translation: CASSQRGFLNNEQFF.

The V call is TRBV10-2, the J call TRBJ2-3, with D unresolved. The CDR3 consists of 11 residues. V lost 1 base to trimming and J lost 8 bases, with 4 bases between them. The V gene's germline CDR1 is WSHSY and CDR2 SAAADI. The CDR3 nucleotides are TGCGCCAGCAGTGAGTGGGCTACGCAGTATTTT. This sequence encodes CASSEWATQYF.

J is TRBJ1-2 and V is TRBV6-1; no definite D call. The V gene lost 0 bases and the J gene lost 0 bases, with 11 bases spanning the gap. CDR3 length: 16 residues. From germline, CDR1 is MNHNS and CDR2 SASEGT. Here the CDR3 reads CASSEAGLNPNYGYTF. The CDR3 nucleotides read TGTGCCAGCAGTGAAGCCGGACTGAATCCTAACTATGGCTACACCTTC.

V gene TRBV7-2 combines with J gene TRBJ2-3; D possibly corresponds to TRBD1 (5 bases). This CDR3 has 14 amino acids. Germline V gene data show CDR1 as SGHTA and CDR2 as FQGNSA. The germline V and J ends were trimmed by 1 base and 6 bases, with 11 bases remaining between them. CDR3 DNA sequence: TGTGCCAGCAGCTTAGTTCAGGGATTTGATACGCAGTATTTT. It translates to CASSLVQGFDTQYF. The full variable domain, in which reference TRBV7-2 and TRBJ2-3 provide the parts outside the CDR3, is GAGVSQSPSNKVTEKGKDVELRCDPISGHTALYWYRQSLGQGLEFLIYFQGNSAPDKSGLPSDRFSAERTGGSVSTLTIQRTQQEDSAVYLCASSLVQGFDTQYFGPGTRLTVL.

The chain combines TRBV7-8 with TRBJ2-6, with no clear D. From germline, CDR1 is SGHVS and CDR2 FQNEAQ. The CDR3 is 13 amino acids. V gave up 3 bases and J gave up 3 bases, with 3 bases separating them. CDR3: CASSFNGANVLTF. DNA of the CDR3: TGTGCCAGCAGCTTTAATGGGGCCAACGTCCTGACTTTC.

The chain employs TRBV20-1 and TRBJ1-4; D not certain. The CDR3 is 12 amino acids. CDR1 is DFQATT and CDR2 is SNEGSKA in the germline V gene (reference sequence). The V end lost 0 bases, the J end lost 8 bases, and 7 bases lay between the germline ends. CDR3 sequence: CSARDMGEKLFF. In nucleotides, the CDR3 is TGCAGTGCTAGAGATATGGGCGAAAAACTGTTTTTT.

The CDR3 sequence: CSATLAGGVETQYF. For the CDR3, the DNA is TGCAGTGCAACACTAGCGGGGGGCGTTGAGACCCAGTACTTC. The J gene is TRBJ2-5, the V gene TRBV20-1, with 12 bases lining up with TRBD2. The CDR3 is made up of 14 amino acids. Germline CDR1 is DFQATT and CDR2 is SNEGSKA (reference sequence). Trimming took 6 bases from V and 5 from J; bases not matched to a gene: 7.

The chain combines TRBV19 with TRBJ2-4; D unresolved. The V and J ends lost 3 bases and 1 base respectively, with 13 bases between them. This CDR3 contains 16 residues. Germline V lookup: CDR1 LNHDA, CDR2 SQIVND (reference sequence). The CDR3, as DNA: TGTGCCAGTAGTATCTCTGCGTCCGAGGCCAAAAACATTCAGTACTTC. It yields the protein CASSISASEAKNIQYF.

V usage is TRBV6-5 and J usage is TRBJ2-7; possible D gene TRBD2, 6 bases. Germline V gene sequence: CDR1 MNHEY, CDR2 SVGAGI. This CDR3 comprises 15 residues. V was shortened by 0 bases and J by 2 bases, with 11 bases between the two germline ends. In nucleotides, the CDR3 is TGTGCCAGCAGTTACTCGCGGGACCCCACCTACGAGCAGTACTTC. It is translated as CASSYSRDPTYEQYF.

This clonotype was seen just once. This could be a read error, since a much larger clone is one nucleotide away. The chain has TRBV9 and TRBJ2-5; D may be TRBD2 (6 bases). In germline, CDR1 is SGDLS, CDR2 YYNGEE. The CDR3 loop spans 19 amino acids. V lost 0 bases to trimming and J lost 11 bases, with 32 bases between them. CDR3 loop: CASSVGRTSVGGALDEQYF. CDR3 DNA sequence: TGTGCCAGCAGCGTAGGTCGGACGTCCGTCGGCGGGGCCTTGGATGAGCAGTACTTC.

V is TRBV20-1 and J is TRBJ1-2; a weak D match, TRBD1 (6 bases). This CDR3 spans 13 amino acids. Looked up from germline, CDR1 is DFQATT and CDR2 is SNEGSKA (reference sequence). V was cut by 7 bases and J by 8 bases, with 20 bases left in between. The CDR3 DNA is TGCAGTGTCAGAAACAGGGCAGGGGCCGGCTACACCTTC. It is translated as CSVRNRAGAGYTF.

The sample holds a few counts of this clonotype. This chain uses TRBV7-2 with TRBJ2-3, with D possibly TRBD2 on 6 matching bases. Germline V gives CDR1 SGHTA, CDR2 FQGNSA. The length of the CDR3 is 15 residues. V was clipped by 0 bases and J by 4 bases, with 11 bases between them. The CDR3 sequence is CASSLALRGPDTQYF. CDR3 nucleotides: TGTGCCAGCAGCTTAGCGCTGCGGGGCCCAGATACGCAGTATTTT.

The genes are TRBV6-5 and TRBJ2-1; a weak D match, TRBD1 (5 bases). CDR3 size: 16 residues. CDR1 and CDR2 from the germline V gene are MNHEY and SVGAGI. Trimming took 6 bases from V and 9 from J, leaving 24 bases between them. DNA of the CDR3: TGTGCCAGCAGCCAAGGCGCACAGGAGATTGTTGGTGAGCAGTTCTTC. Translated: CASSQGAQEIVGEQFF.

This clonotype came up a few times. This chain joins TRBV29-1 and TRBJ2-3; TRBD2 aligns across 7 bases. The trim removed 5 bases at V and 6 bases at J, leaving 11 bases unmatched. CDR1 and CDR2 from the germline V gene are SQVTM and ANQGSEA. This CDR3 comprises 14 residues. The CDR3 DNA reads as TGCAGCGTTTTGTTAGGGAGGGTCAGGGATACGCAGTATTTT. It codes for CSVLLGRVRDTQYF.

This clonotype was picked up a small number of times. This chain links TRBV12-3 or TRBV12-4 with TRBJ2-1; 12 bases fit TRBD2. J gave up 4 bases and V 6 bases, and 7 bases lay outside the gene matches. CDR3 length: 16 amino acids. This CDR3 reads CASRASGGAGYNEQFF. CDR3 in DNA: TGTGCCAGCAGGGCTAGCGGGGGGGCCGGGTACAATGAGCAGTTCTTC.

This clonotype occurred many times. The V call is TRBV9, the J call TRBJ2-3, with D unresolved. The CDR3 consists of 12 residues. Trimming removed 0 bases from V and 5 bases from J, with 4 bases in between. CDR1 and CDR2 from the germline V gene are SGDLS and YYNGEE. The CDR3 bases are TGTGCCAGCAGCGTAGAGGGAGATACGCAGTATTTT. It specifies CASSVEGDTQYF.

The rearrangement joins TRBV2 to TRBJ2-5; no reliable D call. Germline V gives CDR1 SNHLY, CDR2 FYNNEI. The CDR3 consists of 14 residues. V was cut by 7 bases and J by 0 bases, with 12 bases left in between. CDR3 sequence: CASTRHPYQETQYF. The CDR3 DNA reads TGTGCCAGCACGAGACACCCGTACCAAGAGACCCAGTACTTC.

This clonotype was seen more than once but under ten times. At one end the junction does not follow the germline gene, possibly because of a read error. This chain joins TRBV7-2 and TRBJ2-3; TRBD2 aligns across 13 bases. This CDR3 spans 12 amino acids. Germline loops: CDR1 SGHTA, CDR2 FQGNSA. CDR3 region: CASSLGLAGAYF. The CDR3 DNA is TGTGCCAGCAGTTTAGGACTAGCGGGGGCGTATTTT.

This sequence joins TRBV6-5 and TRBJ1-2, with TRBD1 matching 10 bases. The V and J ends lost 8 bases and 6 bases, in that order; junction bases with no gene match: 3. Germline V gene sequence: CDR1 MNHEY, CDR2 SVGAGI. CDR3 length: 12 amino acids. CDR3 in DNA: TGTGCCAGCGGACAGGGGGAGGATGGCTACACCTTC. This encodes CASGQGEDGYTF.

This clonotype was observed a handful of times. The V and J genes are TRBV15 and TRBJ2-3; 9 bases fit TRBD2. The CDR3 is 19 amino acids. CDR1 is LNHNV, CDR2 YYDKDF, per germline (reference sequence). With 0 bases clipped from V and 1 base from J, the junction kept 11 bases outside the gene matches. DNA of the CDR3: TGTGCCACCAGCAGAGATTCCCCCGGGACTAGCTGGGGCACAGATACGCAGTATTTT. Translating gives CATSRDSPGTSWGTDTQYF.

The genes are TRBV7-3 and TRBJ2-1; D is unclear. Germline CDR1 reads SGHTA; CDR2 reads FQGTGA. The V end was cut by 5 bases, the J end by 4 bases, with 9 bases between. This CDR3 contains 13 residues. CDR3 nucleotide sequence: TGTGCCAGCAGCGCCGACGATTACAATGAGCAGTTCTTC. Residues: CASSADDYNEQFF.

This clonotype was seen only once. The chain couples TRBV7-2 to TRBJ2-5; D possibly uses TRBD1 or TRBD2 (5 bases each). Per germline, CDR1 SGHTA and CDR2 FQGNSA. The V end lost 1 base, the J end lost 11 bases, and 20 bases lay between the germline ends. The CDR3 sequence is 15 residues long. The CDR3 sequence is CASSLGGGRFDEQYF. As DNA, the CDR3 is TGTGCCAGCAGCTTAGGTGGGGGTAGATTCGATGAGCAGTACTTC.

The rearrangement joins TRBV20-1 to TRBJ2-7; 7 nucleotides match TRBD2. This CDR3 contains 13 residues. CDR1 and CDR2 from the germline V gene are DFQATT and SNEGSKA (reference sequence). V dropped 5 bases and J dropped 6; count of bases not matched to a gene: 10. The CDR3 loop reads CSASLAVSLEQYF. CDR3 bases: TGCAGTGCTTCGCTAGCGGTTTCCCTCGAGCAGTACTTC.

The J gene is TRBJ2-4, the V gene TRBV7-2; possibly TRBD2 for D (5 bases). The J call may be incorrect, as the DNA end agrees better with TRBJ2-5. The CDR3 loop spans 14 amino acids. Germline V gives CDR1 SGHTA, CDR2 FQGNSA. In DNA form, the CDR3 reads TGTGCCAGCAGCTTAGGTCCTAGCAGTGAGACCCAGTACTTC. It translates to CASSLGPSSETQYF.

The gene calls are TRBV6-2 or TRBV6-3 and TRBJ2-5; TRBD2 agrees at 8 bases. V lost 2 bases, J lost 3 bases, and 5 bases stayed unmatched. Germline V lookup: CDR1 MNHEY, CDR2 SVGEGT. The length of the CDR3 is 15 residues. Here the CDR3 DNA reads TGTGCCAGCAGTTACGAAGGACTAGCAAAAGAGACCCAGTACTTC. It translates to CASSYEGLAKETQYF.

This clonotype has more than one count but fewer than ten. The chain couples TRBV27 to TRBJ2-4; TRBD1 aligns across 7 bases. Germline V gives CDR1 MNHEY, CDR2 SMNVEV (reference sequence). V lost 5 bases and J lost 14; bases outside the gene matches: 15. The CDR3 has 14 amino acids. This chain's CDR3 is CASSASIRTGLKYF. For the CDR3, the DNA is TGTGCCAGCAGTGCCTCGATAAGGACAGGTCTAAAGTACTTC.

The genes are TRBV9 and TRBJ2-7; D unclear. Germline CDR1 reads SGDLS; CDR2 reads YYNGEE. This CDR3 comprises 12 residues. The V and J ends lost 3 bases and 10 bases respectively, with 14 bases between them. CDR3 sequence: CASSATGEAQYF. CDR3 DNA: TGTGCCAGCAGCGCTACCGGAGAGGCCCAGTACTTC.